The T cell receptor (beta chain) under discussion was sequenced for a study of CD8+CD57+ T cells in acquired aplastic anemia. Across the study: On average, sorted CD4+ and CD8+ cells gave around 3.3 ug of DNA.

TCR beta VDJ and CDR3 profiles were obtained from a genomic DNA template. TCRdb recomputed calls from the reads with MiXCR, one row per CDR3 protein. The profile shows 400,000 to 450,000 distinct CDR3 sequences, around 72% of them singletons. The CDR3 totals 16 residues. Germline V gives CDR1 SGHTA, CDR2 FQGNSA. V was trimmed by 3 bases and J by 13 bases, leaving 25 bases between them. The sequenced material came from sorted CD4+, CD8+, or CD8+CD57+ T cells (not recorded which) from PBMCs. The chain combines TRBV7-2 with TRBJ2-1; D gene uncertain. This TCR was recovered from a human donor in good health, serving as a control. CDR3 region: CASSFDRKNYCYTQFF. CDR3 bases: TGTGCCAGCAGCTTCGACCGGAAGAACTATTGCTACACCCAGTTCTTC.